The 8 T cell receptor beta chains listed next were all sequenced from one sample in a study of shared clonotypes between healthy human individuals. Sequencing used immunoSEQ multiplex PCR; TCRdb keeps in-frame clones, though not all of them. The table has around 1 million clones, over 60% seen once. Material: memory CD4+ T cells sorted from blood. Subset here: CD45RA-negative fraction. The source is a man aged 18 to 30 in good health.

The V call is TRBV15, the J call TRBJ1-2; D remains ambiguous. Trimming removed 0 bases at V and 3 bases at J, with 11 bases between. This CDR3 region has 15 residues. Germline CDR1 and CDR2: LNHNV and YYDKDF (reference sequence). CDR3 protein: CATSRDQSTYYGYTF. The CDR3 DNA follows: TGTGCCACCAGCAGAGATCAAAGTACCTACTATGGCTACACCTTC. Full variable domain (remainder filled in from reference TRBV15 and TRBJ1-2): DAMVIQNPRYQVTQFGKPVTLSCSQTLNHNVMYWYQQKSSQAPKLLFHYYDKDFNNEADTPDNFQSRRPNTSFCFLDIRSPGLGDTAMYLCATSRDQSTYYGYTFGSGTRLTVV.

This clone turned up a few times. CDR3 loop: CASSLASSSGNEDTQYF. The CDR3 DNA reads TGCGCCAGCAGCTTGGCCTCTTCTAGCGGGAACGAAGATACGCAGTATTTT. The chain employs TRBV5-1 and TRBJ2-3; 9 bases align to TRBD2. This CDR3 region has 17 residues. Germline-derived CDR1 and CDR2 are SGHRS and YFSETQ. Trimming cost V 0 bases and J 5 bases; bases outside gene matches: 10.

Remarks on this clone: Other nucleotide sequences in the sample specify the same CDR3. The chain couples TRBV19 to TRBJ2-2; D unclear. The CDR3 runs 13 residues. Trimming shortened V by 4 bases and J by 0 bases, and 3 bases separated the two germline ends. Germline V gene lookup returns CDR1 LNHDA and CDR2 SQIVND (reference sequence). The CDR3 DNA reads as TGTGCCAGTAGTACCACGAACACCGGGGAGCTGTTTTTT. Protein sequence: CASSTTNTGELFF.

The V gene is TRBV15, the J gene TRBJ2-7, with D perhaps matching TRBD2 (5 bases). Trimming removed 4 bases at V and 4 bases at J, with 20 bases between. In germline, CDR1 is LNHNV, CDR2 YYDKDF (reference sequence). The CDR3 has 16 residues. CDR3 nucleotides: TGTGCCACCAGCAACGCGGGCACAGTGGGAAGGTACGAGCAGTACTTC. It translates to CATSNAGTVGRYEQYF.

The chain is built from TRBV5-6 and TRBJ1-1; D remains unclear. Germline loops: CDR1 SGHDT, CDR2 YYEEEE. The CDR3 is 11 amino acids. Deletions cut 3 bases from V and 8 bases from J, with 8 bases between. The CDR3 sequence: CASSWGGEAFF. DNA for the CDR3: TGTGCCAGCAGCTGGGGTGGAGAAGCTTTCTTT.

Comments on this clone: At the DNA level, this CDR3 is encoded by other sequences in the same sample as well. The genes are TRBV30 and TRBJ1-1, with D unresolved. The CDR3 has 12 residues. Germline CDR1 GTSNPN, CDR2 SVGIG (reference sequence). The ends were cut back, 1 base at V and 4 bases at J, with 7 bases in the middle. Written as DNA, the CDR3 is TGTGCCTGGAGTGGAGGGTCCACTGAAGCTTTCTTT. This sequence encodes CAWSGGSTEAFF.

The chain has TRBV5-1 and TRBJ1-3; D unclear. Germline V gene lookup returns CDR1 SGHRS and CDR2 YFSETQ. CDR3 length: 15 amino acids. With 0 bases removed from V and 4 bases from J, the gap between germline ends came to 11 bases. Written as DNA, the CDR3 is TGCGCCAGCAGCTTGGTGGCCAGCGAGGGAAACACCATATATTTT. Protein sequence: CASSLVASEGNTIYF.

The sample holds a few counts of this clone. The J gene is TRBJ1-2, the V gene TRBV28; D gene unclear. The CDR3 has 12 residues. CDR1 is MDHEN and CDR2 is SYDVKM in the germline V gene. The V end was cut by 6 bases, the J end by 7 bases, with 12 bases between. The CDR3 reads CASSRVGVGYTF. As DNA, the CDR3 is TGTGCCAGCAGCCGAGTTGGGGTTGGCTACACCTTC.